The entry below describes one T cell receptor beta chain. Its antigen is undetermined. Isolation of PBMCs gave at least 6.5 million cells per sample. The authors extracted at least 5.5 micrograms of total RNA per sample. The sample originates from a study of blood T cells in healthy people across ages. General study findings and limits: Among long-lived donors, naive CD4+ cells were more numerous and diversity higher than in aged donors.

A J-beta primer mix and a sample-barcoded 5' primer were used in a second PCR of about 7 to 12 cycles. Each CDR3 protein is one row after TCRdb ran MiXCR on the 5' RACE reads. The sample includes about a million distinct CDR3 sequences, around two fifths of them seen just once. This CDR3 spans 16 amino acids. Germline-derived CDR1 and CDR2 are SGHDN and FVKESK. Trimming removed 2 bases from V and 3 bases from J; junction bases left unmatched: 5. This sequence was found in a young man in good health. The sequencing input was blood. V gene TRBV14 combines with J gene TRBJ2-2, with 8 bases aligning to TRBD2. The chain's CDR3 is CASSQLAGSHTGELFF. The CDR3 DNA reads TGTGCCAGCAGCCAACTAGCGGGTTCGCACACCGGGGAGCTGTTTTTT.